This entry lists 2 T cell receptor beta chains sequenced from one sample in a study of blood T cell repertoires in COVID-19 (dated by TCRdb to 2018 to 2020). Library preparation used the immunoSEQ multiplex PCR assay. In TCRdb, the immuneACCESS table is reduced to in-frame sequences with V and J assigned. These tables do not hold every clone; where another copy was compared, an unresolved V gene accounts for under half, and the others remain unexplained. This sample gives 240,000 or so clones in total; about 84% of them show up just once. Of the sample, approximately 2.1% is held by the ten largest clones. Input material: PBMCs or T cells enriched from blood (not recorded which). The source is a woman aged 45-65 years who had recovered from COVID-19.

The CDR3: CASSKRQGATSYEQYF. The DNA of the CDR3 is TGTGCCAGTAGTAAGCGACAGGGGGCAACTTCCTACGAGCAGTACTTC. The rearrangement uses TRBV19 and TRBJ2-7; 10 bases map to TRBD1. Germline V gene sequence: CDR1 LNHDA, CDR2 SQIVND (reference sequence). The CDR3 covers 16 residues. With 4 bases clipped from V and 1 base from J, the junction kept 7 bases outside the gene matches.

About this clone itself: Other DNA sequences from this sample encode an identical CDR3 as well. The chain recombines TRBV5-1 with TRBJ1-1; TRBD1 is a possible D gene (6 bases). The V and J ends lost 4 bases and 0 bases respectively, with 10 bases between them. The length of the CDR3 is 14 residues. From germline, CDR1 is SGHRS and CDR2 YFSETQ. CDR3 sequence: CASSPDRLNTEAFF. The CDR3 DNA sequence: TGCGCCAGCAGCCCGGACAGATTGAACACTGAAGCTTTCTTT.